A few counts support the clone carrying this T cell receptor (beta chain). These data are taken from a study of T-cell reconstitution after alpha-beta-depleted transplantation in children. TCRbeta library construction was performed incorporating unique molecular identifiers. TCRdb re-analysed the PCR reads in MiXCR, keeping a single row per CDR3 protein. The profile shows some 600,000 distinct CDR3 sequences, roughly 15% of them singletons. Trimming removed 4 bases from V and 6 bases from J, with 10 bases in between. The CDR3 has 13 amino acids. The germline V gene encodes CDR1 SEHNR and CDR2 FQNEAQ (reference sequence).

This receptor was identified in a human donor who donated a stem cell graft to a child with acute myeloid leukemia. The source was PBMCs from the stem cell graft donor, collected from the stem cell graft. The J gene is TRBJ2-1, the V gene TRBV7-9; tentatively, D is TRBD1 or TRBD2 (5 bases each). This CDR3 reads CASSSSGANEQFF. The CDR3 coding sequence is TGTGCCAGCAGCTCCTCCGGGGCCAATGAGCAGTTCTTC. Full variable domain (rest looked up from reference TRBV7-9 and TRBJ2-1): DTGVSQNPRHKITKRGQNVTFRCDPISEHNRLYWYRQTLGQGPEFLTYFQNEAQLEKSRLLSDRFSAERPKGSFSTLEIQRTEQGDSAMYLCASSSSGANEQFFGPGTRLTVL.